Following are 3 T cell receptor beta chains from one sample sequenced in a study of response to subunit inactivated influenza vaccine. Each CDR3 protein is one row after TCRdb ran MiXCR on the RT-PCR reads. The sample shows approximately 680,000 distinct CDR3 sequences, around 14% of them seen only once. The sample here was PBMCs from blood, taken 12 days after vaccination. Receptors were obtained from a man between 50 and 59 years old who received an inactivated influenza vaccine.

The chain combines TRBV7-2 with TRBJ2-1, with D possibly TRBD2 on 6 matching bases. V was trimmed by 3 bases and J by 8 bases, leaving 14 bases between them. Germline CDR1 reads SGHTA; CDR2 reads FQGNSA. The CDR3 has 14 amino acids. The chain's CDR3 is CASSFFDGSYEQFF. The CDR3 nucleotides read TGTGCCAGCAGCTTTTTTGACGGGAGCTATGAGCAGTTCTTC.

This chain uses TRBV6-5 with TRBJ1-3; no reliable D call. In germline, CDR1 is MNHEY, CDR2 SVGAGI. The CDR3 covers 16 residues. Trimming removed 4 bases at V and 6 bases at J, with 19 bases between. CDR3: CASSLAGPLYANTIYF. The DNA of the CDR3 is TGTGCCAGCAGTTTGGCAGGACCACTCTACGCAAACACCATATATTTT.

This chain joins TRBV7-9 and TRBJ2-3; 7 positions agree with TRBD2. Germline V gene sequence: CDR1 SEHNR, CDR2 FQNEAQ (reference sequence). This CDR3 spans 14 amino acids. V lost 2 bases, J lost 5 bases, and 4 bases stayed unmatched. This CDR3 is CASSLTGGQDTQYF. The CDR3 DNA sequence: TGTGCCAGCAGCTTAACGGGAGGTCAAGATACGCAGTATTTT.